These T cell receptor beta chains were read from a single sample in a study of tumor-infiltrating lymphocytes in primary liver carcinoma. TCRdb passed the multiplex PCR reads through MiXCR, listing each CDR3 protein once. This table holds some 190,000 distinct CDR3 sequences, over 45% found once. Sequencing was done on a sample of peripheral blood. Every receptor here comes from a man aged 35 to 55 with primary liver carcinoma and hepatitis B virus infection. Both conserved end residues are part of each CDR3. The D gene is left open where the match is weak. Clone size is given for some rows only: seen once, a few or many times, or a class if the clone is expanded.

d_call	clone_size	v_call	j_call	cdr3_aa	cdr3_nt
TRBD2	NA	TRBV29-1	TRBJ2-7	CSVRTSGSPYEQYF	TGCAGCGTAAGGACTAGTGGGAGCCCCTACGAGCAGTACTTC
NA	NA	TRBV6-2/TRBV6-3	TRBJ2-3	CASSSEGGLTDTQYF	TGTGCCAGCAGTTCAGAGGGAGGATTGACAGATACGCAGTATTTT
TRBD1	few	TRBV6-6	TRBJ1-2	CASSYSGQGEDGYTF	TGTGCCAGCAGTTACTCGGGCCAGGGGGAAGATGGCTACACCTTC
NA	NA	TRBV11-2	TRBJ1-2	CASSARNYGYTF	TGTGCCAGCAGCGCTCGTAACTATGGCTACACCTTC
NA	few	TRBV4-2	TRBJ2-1	CASSQDQAGSVPVEFF	TGTGCCAGCAGCCAAGATCAAGCGGGCTCAGTCCCTGTGGAGTTCTTC
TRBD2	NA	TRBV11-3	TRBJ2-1	CASSPGTSGTAINEQFF	TGTGCCAGCAGCCCCGGGACTAGCGGGACGGCCATCAATGAGCAGTTCTTC
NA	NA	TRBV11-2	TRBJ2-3	CASSLRDASTDTQYF	TGTGCCAGCAGCTTAAGGGATGCTAGCACAGATACGCAGTATTTT
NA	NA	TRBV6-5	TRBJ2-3	CASTPGGTTLLYF	TGTGCCAGCACCCCTGGGGGGACCACCCTACTGTATTTT
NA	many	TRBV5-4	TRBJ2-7	CASSLGSSYEQYF	TGTGCCAGCAGCTTGGGCTCCTCCTACGAGCAGTACTTC
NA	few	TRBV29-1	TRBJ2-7	CSAQRDGGGYEQYF	TGCAGCGCCCAACGGGACGGTGGGGGCTACGAGCAGTACTTC
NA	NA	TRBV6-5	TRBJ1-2	CAGSSRESDGYTF	TGTGCCGGCAGTTCTAGGGAGTCCGATGGCTACACCTTC
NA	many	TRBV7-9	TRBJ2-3	CASSNNRADTQYF	TGTGCCAGCAGCAATAACAGGGCAGATACGCAGTATTTT
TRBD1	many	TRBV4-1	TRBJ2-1	CASSLSQGARKNEQFF	TGCGCCAGCAGCCTTTCCCAGGGGGCGCGTAAGAATGAGCAGTTCTTC
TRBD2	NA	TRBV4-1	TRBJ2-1	CASSQTGTSGYNEQFF	TGCGCCAGCAGCCAAACCGGGACTAGCGGTTACAATGAGCAGTTCTTC
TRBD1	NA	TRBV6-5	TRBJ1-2	CASCLGQGDSGYTF	TGTGCCAGCTGCCTCGGACAGGGGGATTCTGGCTACACCTTC
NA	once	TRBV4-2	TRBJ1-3	CASSRLDSGNTIYF	TGTGCCAGCAGCCGCTTGGACTCTGGAAACACCATATATTTT
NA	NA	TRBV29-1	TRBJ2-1	CSVAKGREQFF	TGCAGCGTTGCAAAGGGGAGGGAGCAGTTCTTC
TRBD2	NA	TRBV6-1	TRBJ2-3	CASGTTSGGDMQYF	TGTGCCAGCGGTACCACGAGCGGGGGAGATATGCAGTATTTT
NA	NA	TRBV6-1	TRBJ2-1	CASCERRTGAYNEQFF	TGTGCCAGCTGTGAAAGGAGGACGGGAGCCTACAATGAGCAGTTCTTC
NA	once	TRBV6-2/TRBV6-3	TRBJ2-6	CASSRTGAWANVLTF	TGTGCCAGCAGTCGCACGGGGGCTTGGGCCAACGTCCTGACTTTC
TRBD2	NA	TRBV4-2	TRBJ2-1	CARSQEPGLAGDNEQFF	TGTGCCAGAAGCCAAGAGCCCGGGCTAGCGGGAGACAATGAGCAGTTCTTC
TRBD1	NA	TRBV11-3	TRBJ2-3	CASAPGQRGTYTQYF	TGTGCCAGCGCCCCGGGACAGAGAGGAACGTATACGCAGTATTTT
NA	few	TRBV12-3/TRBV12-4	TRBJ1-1	CASSRDNSNTEAFF	TGTGCCAGCAGTCGGGACAACTCGAACACTGAAGCTTTCTTT
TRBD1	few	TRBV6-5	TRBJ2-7	CASSWTGARGRYEQYF	TGTGCCAGCAGTTGGACAGGGGCCCGCGGTAGATACGAGCAGTACTTC
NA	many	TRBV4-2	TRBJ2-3	CASSQTRERTDTQYF	TGTGCCAGCAGCCAGACGAGAGAAAGAACAGATACGCAGTATTTT
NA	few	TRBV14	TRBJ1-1	CASSRSMNTEAFF	TGTGCCAGCAGCCGGAGCATGAACACTGAAGCTTTCTTT
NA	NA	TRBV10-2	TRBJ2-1	CASSDGGLWSSYNEEFF	TGCGCCAGCAGTGATGGGGGACTTTGGAGCTCCTACAATGAGGAGTTCTTC
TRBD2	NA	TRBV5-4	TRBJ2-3	CASSLWLAGDTQYF	TGTGCCAGCAGCTTGTGGCTAGCGGGAGATACGCAGTATTTT
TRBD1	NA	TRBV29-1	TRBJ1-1	CSVEVTGGTEAFF	TGCAGCGTTGAGGTGACAGGGGGGACTGAAGCTTTCTTT
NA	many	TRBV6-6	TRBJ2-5	CASLGQETQYF	TGTGCCAGCCTGGGACAAGAGACCCAGTACTTC
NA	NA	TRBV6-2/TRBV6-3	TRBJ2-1	CASSYNLVGVGNEQFF	TGCGCCAGCAGTTACAACCTAGTGGGAGTCGGTAATGAGCAGTTCTTC
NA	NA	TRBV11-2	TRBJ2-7	CASGDPGACEQYF	TGTGCCAGCGGAGATCCGGGGGCCTGCGAGCAGTACTTC
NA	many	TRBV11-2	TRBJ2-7	CASSFNFPRYEQYF	TGTGCCAGCAGTTTCAACTTTCCCAGGTACGAGCAGTACTTC
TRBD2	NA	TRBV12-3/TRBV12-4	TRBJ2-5	CASSLGLAVGGETQYF	TGTGCCAGCAGTTTAGGGCTAGCGGTTGGAGGGGAGACCCAGTACTTC
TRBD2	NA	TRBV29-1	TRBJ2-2	CSGLAGAGTGELFF	TGCAGCGGGTTAGCGGGAGCGGGCACCGGGGAGCTGTTTTTT
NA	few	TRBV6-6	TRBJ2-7	CASSYSARREREQYF	TGTGCCAGCAGTTACTCCGCCCGACGAGAGCGCGAGCAGTACTTC
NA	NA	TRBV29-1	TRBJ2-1	CSVEDDLGSYNVQFF	TGCAGCGTTGAAGATGACCTCGGCTCCTACAATGTGCAGTTCTTC
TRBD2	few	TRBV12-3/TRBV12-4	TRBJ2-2	CASRHPGLAFGELFF	TGTGCCAGCAGACATCCGGGACTAGCATTCGGGGAGCTGTTTTTT
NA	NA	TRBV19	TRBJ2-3	CASTPGGSRTDTQYF	TGTGCCAGTACCCCAGGAGGCTCACGGACAGATACGCAGTATTTT
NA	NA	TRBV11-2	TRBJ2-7	CASSPNCRSVDYEQYF	TGTGCCAGCAGCCCCAACTGTAGAAGCGTGGACTACGAGCAGTACTTC
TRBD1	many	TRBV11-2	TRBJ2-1	CASSFGTVTYNEQFF	TGTGCCAGCAGCTTCGGGACAGTCACCTACAATGAGCAGTTCTTC
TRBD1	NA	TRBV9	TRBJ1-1	CASSVSGQPNTEAFF	TGTGCCAGCAGCGTTTCGGGACAGCCGAACACTGAAGCTTTCTTT
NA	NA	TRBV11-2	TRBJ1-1	CARSPRAYPEAFF	TGTGCCAGGAGCCCCCGTGCCTACCCTGAAGCTTTTTTT
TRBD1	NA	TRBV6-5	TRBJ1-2	CDSSYSWDRGPTTF	TGTGACAGCAGTTATAGCTGGGACAGGGGGCCTACTACCTTC
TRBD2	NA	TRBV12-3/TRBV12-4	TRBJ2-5	CACSPSGTPETQYF	TGTGCCTGTAGCCCCAGCGGGACCCCAGAGACCCAGTACTTC
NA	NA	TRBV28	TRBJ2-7	CASSLEGGEAKQYF	TGTGCCAGCAGTTTAGAGGGGGGCGAAGCTAAGCAGTACTTC
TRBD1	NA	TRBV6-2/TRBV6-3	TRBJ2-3	CASSTGAGDTQYF	TGTGCCAGCAGCACAGGGGCAGGAGATACGCAGTATTTT
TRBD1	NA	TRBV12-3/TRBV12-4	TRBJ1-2	CATPKGRGRGNYGYAF	TGTGCCACCCCTAAAGGCAGGGGGCGGGGTAACTATGGCTACGCCTTC
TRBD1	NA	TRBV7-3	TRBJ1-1	CASSLKGAGNTEAFF	TGTGCCAGCAGCTTAAAGGGGGCTGGGAACACTGAAGCTTTCTTT
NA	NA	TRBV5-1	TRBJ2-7	CASRLAGGYEQYF	TGCGCCAGCAGGTTGGCGGGTGGCTACGAGCAGTACTTC
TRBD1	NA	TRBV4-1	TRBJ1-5	CASSQDGQGINRPQHF	TGCGCCAGCAGCCAAGATGGACAGGGGATAAATCGGCCCCAGCACTTT
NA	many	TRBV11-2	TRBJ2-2	CASSLRSGTANTGELFF	TGTGCCAGCAGCTTACGGTCAGGAACAGCGAACACCGGGGAGCTGTTTTTT
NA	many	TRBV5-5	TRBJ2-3	CASSGGFLGTDTQYF	TGTGCCAGCAGCGGGGGATTCCTGGGCACAGATACGCAGTATTTT